Sequencing of this T cell receptor (beta chain) was carried out in a study of cytomegalovirus exposure and HLA in healthy donors. In the study overall: A later analysis reported the same platform for the roughly 120 validation repertoires and the roughly 650 first-cohort repertoires.

Regarding this clone: Its antigen is unidentified.

Study-level results: The study recorded 164 TCR beta chains that were cytomegalovirus-associated.

The CDR3 runs 13 residues. Germline CDR1 SGDLS, CDR2 YYNGEE. The germline V and J ends were trimmed by 3 bases and 7 bases, with 11 bases remaining between them. Separate from the approximately 700-subject first cohort was the 120-subject validation cohort, to which the donors belonged. TCRdb's copy holds only in-frame clones and misses some; the assay was immunoSEQ multiplex PCR. The table shows approximately 280,000 clones, with approximately 83% occurring only once. The rearrangement links TRBV9 to TRBJ1-5, with a possible D match to TRBD1 (5 bases). The sample consisted of PBMCs. This receptor was taken from a woman younger than 35 in good health and CMV-seronegative. CDR3 nucleotides: TGTGCCAGCAGCGGGGGGGATCAACAGCCCCAGCATTTT. Translation: CASSGGDQQPQHF.